The 22 T cell receptor beta chains given below trace back to one sample, sequenced in a study of cytomegalovirus exposure and HLA in healthy donors listed by TCRdb under 2017. Library preparation employed the immunoSEQ multiplex PCR assay. TCRdb carries this immuneACCESS record with in-frame sequences only. Its versions omit some clonotypes, under half of them owing to an unresolved V gene in the studies checked, with the rest unexplained. This sample is represented by some 270,000 clones; 86% of them were singletons. Jointly, the top ten make up less than 1.2% of the sample. Sequenced: PBMCs. These receptors originate from a woman between 18 and 29 years old in good health and CMV-seronegative.

The chain employs TRBV27 and TRBJ1-5; 7 nucleotides agree with TRBD1. The CDR3 sequence is 17 residues long. The junction had 11 bases not matched to a gene; V was cut back by 2 bases and J by 4 bases. The germline V gene has CDR1 MNHEY and CDR2 SMNVEV (reference sequence). The CDR3 DNA reads as TGTGCCAGCAGTTTAAGCGGTGTGACAGGGCTGAATCAGCCCCAGCATTTT. This sequence encodes CASSLSGVTGLNQPQHF.

This clone was detected once. This chain links TRBV7-3 with TRBJ2-7, with TRBD2 identical over 8 bases. The junction had 15 bases not matched to a gene; V was cut back by 5 bases and J by 6 bases. CDR3 length equals 16 residues. CDR1 SGHTA and CDR2 FQGTGA come from the germline V gene. In DNA form, the CDR3 reads TGTGCCAGCAGCCCCATATGGCGGGGGGAACCCCCCGAGCAGTACTTC. Amino acid sequence: CASSPIWRGEPPEQYF.

The V gene is TRBV30, the J gene TRBJ2-1; D remains unclear. The CDR3 totals 12 residues. Germline V gene sequence: CDR1 GTSNPN, CDR2 SVGIG (reference sequence). Trimming left V 2 bases short and J 5 bases short, with 7 bases between. As DNA, the CDR3 is TGTGCCTGGAGTTCGCGTCACAATGAGCAGTTCTTC. Translation: CAWSSRHNEQFF. Based on the CDR3 plus reference TRBV30 and TRBJ2-1, the full variable domain is SQTIHQWPATLVQPVGSPLSLECTVEGTSNPNLYWYRQAAGRGLQLLFYSVGIGQISSEVPQNLSASRPQDRQFILSSKKLLLSDSGFYLCAWSSRHNEQFFGPGTRLTVL.

The genes are TRBV6-5 and TRBJ2-3; TRBD1 matches 9 bases. CDR3 length equals 14 residues. Germline CDR1 reads MNHEY; CDR2 reads SVGAGI. Trimming cost V 10 bases and J 2 bases; bases outside gene matches: 7. In DNA, the CDR3 is TGTGCCACCTCCGGGGACAGGGCCACAGATACGCAGTATTTT. Its protein product is CATSGDRATDTQYF.

The chain uses TRBV2 and TRBJ1-2; 9 nucleotides line up with TRBD1. This CDR3 is 13 amino acids long. Germline loops: CDR1 SNHLY, CDR2 FYNNEI. V was clipped by 6 bases and J by 6 bases; unmatched bases: 5. For the CDR3, the DNA is TGTGCCAGCAGAAGGACAGGGGAGGATGGCTACACCTTC. Protein: CASRRTGEDGYTF.

This clone has only one observation. The genes are TRBV5-4 and TRBJ1-2; the match to TRBD1 covers 8 bases. V lost 5 bases and J lost 2; bases outside the gene matches: 11. Germline CDR1 is SGHNT and CDR2 is YYREEE (reference sequence). This CDR3 contains 16 residues. The CDR3 nucleotides are TGTGCCAGCAGATCGGACAGGGAAGTCAGGAACTATGGCTACACCTTC. As protein: CASRSDREVRNYGYTF.

The chain is built from TRBV7-6 and TRBJ1-2; D possibly corresponds to TRBD1 (5 bases). The CDR3 runs 13 residues. CDR1 is SGHVS, CDR2 FNYEAQ, per germline. The V gene lost 1 base and the J gene lost 4 bases, with 7 bases spanning the gap. The CDR3 protein is CASSLDGGYGYTF. The CDR3 nucleotides read TGTGCCAGCAGCTTAGACGGGGGCTATGGCTACACCTTC.

This chain links TRBV4-1 with TRBJ2-7; the match to TRBD2 covers 13 bases. Germline V gene data show CDR1 as MGHRA and CDR2 as YSYEKL. CDR3 length: 15 amino acids. Trimming took 3 bases from V and 7 from J; bases not matched to a gene: 6. The CDR3 DNA follows: TGCGCCAGCAGCCACCTTACGGGACTAGCGGGAGAGCAGTACTTC. It is translated as CASSHLTGLAGEQYF.

The J gene is TRBJ1-3, the V gene TRBV7-6; 9 bases agree with TRBD1. The CDR3 contains 15 residues. V shed 8 bases, J shed 4 bases, and the junction held 9 bases outside the gene matches. The germline gives CDR1 SGHVS, CDR2 FNYEAQ. The chain's CDR3 is CASRDRATPGNTIYF. The CDR3 coding sequence is TGTGCCAGCCGGGACAGGGCGACTCCGGGAAACACCATATATTTT. The full variable domain, with the rest looked up from reference TRBV7-6 and TRBJ1-3, is GAGVSQSPRYKVTKRGQDVALRCDPISGHVSLYWYRQALGQGPEFLTYFNYEAQQDKSGLPNDRFSAERPEGSISTLTIQRTEQRDSAMYRCASRDRATPGNTIYFGEGSWLTVV.

The gene calls are TRBV5-1 and TRBJ2-2; weak D call: TRBD1 (5 bases). The germline V gene encodes CDR1 SGHRS and CDR2 YFSETQ. V was shortened by 4 bases and J by 4 bases, with 14 bases between the two germline ends. The CDR3 loop spans 15 amino acids. Here the CDR3 DNA reads TGCGCCAGCAGCCCGGTCCAGGGAACCACCGGGGAGCTGTTTTTT. As protein: CASSPVQGTTGELFF.

The gene calls are TRBV6-5 and TRBJ1-2; possibly TRBD1 for D (5 bases). The CDR3 totals 15 residues. Trimming took off 0 bases at V and 4 bases at J, with 12 bases between the two ends. CDR1 is MNHEY and CDR2 is SVGAGI in the germline V gene. As DNA, the CDR3 is TGTGCCAGCAGTTACTCAGGTGTGCAGGGCTATGGCTACACCTTC. Its translation is CASSYSGVQGYGYTF.

The chain is built from TRBV6-5 and TRBJ1-2; possible D gene TRBD1, 6 bases. The V gene lost 6 bases and the J gene lost 6 bases, with 20 bases spanning the gap. The CDR3 extends over 15 amino acids. CDR1 MNHEY and CDR2 SVGAGI come from the germline V gene. In DNA form, the CDR3 reads TGTGCCAGCAGCCGCCTCCGTGGGGGCCCCAATGGCTACACCTTC. Its protein product is CASSRLRGGPNGYTF.

The rearrangement links TRBV5-1 to TRBJ2-3, with 11 nucleotides matching TRBD2. The junction had 0 bases not matched to a gene; V was cut back by 1 base and J by 5 bases. The CDR3 is 14 residues long. The germline CDR1 and CDR2 sequences are SGHRS and YFSETQ. The CDR3 loop is CASSLTSGGDTQYF. CDR3 nucleotides: TGCGCCAGCAGCTTGACTAGCGGGGGAGATACGCAGTATTTT. The full variable domain, in which reference TRBV5-1 and TRBJ2-3 provide the parts outside the CDR3, is KAGVTQTPRYLIKTRGQQVTLSCSPISGHRSVSWYQQTPGQGLQFLFEYFSETQRNKGNFPGRFSGRQFSNSRSEMNVSTLELGDSALYLCASSLTSGGDTQYFGPGTRLTVL.

This clone came up a few times. J is TRBJ1-2 and V is TRBV11-1, with TRBD1 matching over 8 bases. V was pared by 4 bases and J by 4 bases, with 8 bases of the junction left unmatched. The V gene's germline CDR1 is SGHAT and CDR2 FQDESV (reference sequence). This CDR3 has 15 residues. The CDR3 loop is CASSSLGQGIYGYTF. For the CDR3, the DNA is TGTGCCAGCAGCTCCCTCGGACAGGGAATCTATGGCTACACCTTC.

This clone was found a few times. The chain combines TRBV27 with TRBJ1-2; a weak D match, TRBD1 (6 bases). V lost 5 bases to trimming and J lost 8 bases, with 15 bases between them. CDR1 and CDR2 from the germline V gene are MNHEY and SMNVEV (reference sequence). The CDR3 covers 13 residues. The CDR3 protein is CASSLRGFLGYTF. CDR3 bases: TGTGCCAGCAGTCTAAGGGGGTTTCTAGGCTACACCTTC.

This chain joins TRBV27 and TRBJ1-3; no clear D. V dropped 0 bases and J dropped 0 bases, with 3 bases sitting between them. The CDR3 length is 14 residues. CDR1 is MNHEY and CDR2 is SMNVEV in the germline V gene (reference sequence). The CDR3 loop is CASSLSYSGNTIYF. The CDR3, as DNA: TGTGCCAGCAGTTTATCGTACTCTGGAAACACCATATATTTT.

This clone has just one count. V and J are TRBV6-1 and TRBJ2-1, with 12 nucleotides matching TRBD2. The CDR3 covers 16 residues. CDR1 MNHNS and CDR2 SASEGT come from the germline V gene. V was clipped by 4 bases and J by 10 bases; unmatched bases: 11. The CDR3: CASSVLAGGPAGEQFF. In DNA form, the CDR3 reads TGTGCCAGCAGTGTACTAGCGGGGGGCCCTGCGGGGGAGCAGTTCTTC.

This clone was seen once. Within the sample, other DNA sequences also encode this same CDR3. CDR3 region: CASSPRAGVNTEAFF. CDR3 nucleotide sequence: TGCGCCAGCAGCCCCCGGGCAGGGGTGAACACTGAAGCTTTCTTT. The chain joins TRBV5-1 to TRBJ1-1; a weak D match, TRBD1 (6 bases). The CDR3 contains 15 residues. Germline V CDR1 and CDR2: SGHRS, YFSETQ. The ends were cut back, 4 bases at V and 0 bases at J, with 13 bases in the middle.

This chain joins TRBV9 and TRBJ2-7; 8 bases align to TRBD2. Germline V gives CDR1 SGDLS, CDR2 YYNGEE. CDR3 length: 14 amino acids. Trimming cost V 2 bases and J 6 bases; bases outside gene matches: 7. The CDR3 DNA reads as TGTGCCAGCAGCGTCAGCGGGAGCGGGGTCGAGCAGTACTTC. Translated: CASSVSGSGVEQYF.

V usage is TRBV9 and J usage is TRBJ2-1; 7 positions agree with TRBD2. CDR1 is SGDLS and CDR2 is YYNGEE in the germline V gene. The junction had 1 base not matched to a gene; V was cut back by 0 bases and J by 10 bases. The CDR3 consists of 12 residues. The CDR3 sequence: CASSVGRGEQFF. DNA for the CDR3: TGTGCCAGCAGCGTAGGGCGGGGGGAGCAGTTCTTC.

This clone has just a few counts. The rearrangement links TRBV6-5 to TRBJ2-7; tentatively, D is TRBD1 (5 bases). The CDR3 length is 11 residues. V lost 5 bases and J lost 7, with 9 bases in between. The germline CDR1 and CDR2 sequences are MNHEY and SVGAGI. The CDR3 region is CASSRREEQYF. The CDR3 DNA is TGTGCCAGCAGTCGCAGGGAAGAGCAGTACTTC.

This chain links TRBV5-1 with TRBJ1-1; possibly TRBD1 for D (5 bases). The CDR3 is made up of 16 amino acids. The V gene's germline CDR1 is SGHRS and CDR2 YFSETQ. The V end was cut by 8 bases, the J end by 3 bases, with 23 bases between. The CDR3 nucleotides read TGCGCCAGTGTTCATAGGAGGAGGGGCGTTGACACTGAAGCTTTCTTT. This codes for CASVHRRRGVDTEAFF. The complete variable domain, with remaining parts taken from reference TRBV5-1 and TRBJ1-1, reads KAGVTQTPRYLIKTRGQQVTLSCSPISGHRSVSWYQQTPGQGLQFLFEYFSETQRNKGNFPGRFSGRQFSNSRSEMNVSTLELGDSALYLCASVHRRRGVDTEAFFGQGTRLTVV.